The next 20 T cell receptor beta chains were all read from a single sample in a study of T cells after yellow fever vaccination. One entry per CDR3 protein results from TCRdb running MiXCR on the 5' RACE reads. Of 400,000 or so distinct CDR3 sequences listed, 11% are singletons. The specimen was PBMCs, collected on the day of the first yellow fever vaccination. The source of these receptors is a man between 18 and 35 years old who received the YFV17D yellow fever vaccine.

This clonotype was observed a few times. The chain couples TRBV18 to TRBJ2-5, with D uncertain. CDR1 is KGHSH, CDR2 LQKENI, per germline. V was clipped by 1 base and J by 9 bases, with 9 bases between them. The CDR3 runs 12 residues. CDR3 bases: TGTGCCAGCTCACCACGAAACTTATCCCAGTACTTC. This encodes CASSPRNLSQYF.

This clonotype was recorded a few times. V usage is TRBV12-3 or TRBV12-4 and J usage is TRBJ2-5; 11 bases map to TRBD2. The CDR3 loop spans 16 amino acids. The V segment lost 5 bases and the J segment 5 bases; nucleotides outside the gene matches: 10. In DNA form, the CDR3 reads TGTGCCAGCAGTACCAAAAGAACTAGCGGGGGTGAGACCCAGTACTTC. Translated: CASSTKRTSGGETQYF.

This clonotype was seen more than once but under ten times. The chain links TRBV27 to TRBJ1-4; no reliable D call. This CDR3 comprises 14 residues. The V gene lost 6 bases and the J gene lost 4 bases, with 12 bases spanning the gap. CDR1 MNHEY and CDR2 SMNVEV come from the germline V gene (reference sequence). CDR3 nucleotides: TGTGCCAGCAGACCTACCGGCCTTAATGAAAAACTGTTTTTT. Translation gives CASRPTGLNEKLFF.

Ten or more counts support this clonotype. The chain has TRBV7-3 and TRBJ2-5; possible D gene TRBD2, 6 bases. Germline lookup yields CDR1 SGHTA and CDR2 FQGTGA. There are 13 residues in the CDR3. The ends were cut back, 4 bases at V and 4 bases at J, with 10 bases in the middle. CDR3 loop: CASSSRRGETQYF. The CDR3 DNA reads TGTGCCAGCAGCTCCCGGAGGGGAGAGACCCAGTACTTC. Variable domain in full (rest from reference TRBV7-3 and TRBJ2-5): GAGVSQTPSNKVTEKGKYVELRCDPISGHTALYWYRQSLGQGPEFLIYFQGTGAADDSGLPNDRFFAVRPEGSVSTLKIQRTERGDSAVYLCASSSRRGETQYFGPGTRLLVL.

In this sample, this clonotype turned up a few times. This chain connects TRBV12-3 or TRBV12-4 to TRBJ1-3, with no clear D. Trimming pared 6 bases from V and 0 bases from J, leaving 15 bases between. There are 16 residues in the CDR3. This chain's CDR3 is CASRQMDGSSGNTIYF. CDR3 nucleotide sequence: TGTGCCAGCAGACAGATGGACGGGAGCTCTGGAAACACCATATATTTT.

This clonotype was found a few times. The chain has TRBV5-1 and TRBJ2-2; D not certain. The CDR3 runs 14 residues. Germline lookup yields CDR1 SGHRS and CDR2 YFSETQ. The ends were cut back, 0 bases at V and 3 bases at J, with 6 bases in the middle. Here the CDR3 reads CASSLGVHTGELFF. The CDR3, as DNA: TGCGCCAGCAGCTTGGGGGTCCACACCGGGGAGCTGTTTTTT.

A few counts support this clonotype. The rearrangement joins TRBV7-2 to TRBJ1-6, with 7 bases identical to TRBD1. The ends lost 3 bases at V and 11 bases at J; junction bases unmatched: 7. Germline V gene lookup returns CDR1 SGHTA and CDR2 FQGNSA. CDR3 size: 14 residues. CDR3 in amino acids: CASSFDRASAPLHF. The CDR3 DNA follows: TGTGCCAGCAGCTTTGACAGGGCTTCGGCACCCCTCCACTTT.

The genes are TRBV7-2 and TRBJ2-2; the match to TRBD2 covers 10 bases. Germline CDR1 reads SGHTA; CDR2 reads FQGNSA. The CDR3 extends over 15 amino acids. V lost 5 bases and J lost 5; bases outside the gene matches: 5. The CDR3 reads CASSTLAGVTGELFF. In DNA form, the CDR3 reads TGTGCCAGCAGCACTCTAGCGGGGGTTACCGGGGAGCTGTTTTTT. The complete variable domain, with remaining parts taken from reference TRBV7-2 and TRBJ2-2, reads GAGVSQSPSNKVTEKGKDVELRCDPISGHTALYWYRQSLGQGLEFLIYFQGNSAPDKSGLPSDRFSAERTGGSVSTLTIQRTQQEDSAVYLCASSTLAGVTGELFFGEGSRLTVL.

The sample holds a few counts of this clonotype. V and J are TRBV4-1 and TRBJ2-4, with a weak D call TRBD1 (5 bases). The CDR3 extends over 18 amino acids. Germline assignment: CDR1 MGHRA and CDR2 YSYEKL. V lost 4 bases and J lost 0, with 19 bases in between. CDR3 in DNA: TGCGCCAGCAGCCCCCAGGGTGGGCCGCCATTAGCCAAAAACATTCAGTACTTC. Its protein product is CASSPQGGPPLAKNIQYF.

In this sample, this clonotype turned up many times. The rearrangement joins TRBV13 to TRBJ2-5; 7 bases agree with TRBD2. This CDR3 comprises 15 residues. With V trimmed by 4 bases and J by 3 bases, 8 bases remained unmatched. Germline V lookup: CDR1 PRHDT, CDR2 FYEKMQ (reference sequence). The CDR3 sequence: CASSSSPAGKETQYF. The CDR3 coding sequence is TGTGCCAGCAGCTCGTCGCCAGCGGGGAAAGAGACCCAGTACTTC.

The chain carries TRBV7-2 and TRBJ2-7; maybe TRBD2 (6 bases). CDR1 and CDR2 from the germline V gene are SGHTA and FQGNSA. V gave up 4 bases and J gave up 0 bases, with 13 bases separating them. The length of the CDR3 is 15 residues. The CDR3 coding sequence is TGTGCCAGCAGCTCGGGACTCCCGAGCTCCTACGAGCAGTACTTC. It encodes CASSSGLPSSYEQYF.

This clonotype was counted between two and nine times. The CDR3 DNA reads as TGTGCCAGCAGTTTTCGAATGGAGACCCAGTACTTC. Its translation: CASSFRMETQYF. The chain uses TRBV12-3 or TRBV12-4 and TRBJ2-5, with D unclear. V was cut by 3 bases and J by 5 bases, with 7 bases left in between. There are 12 residues in the CDR3.

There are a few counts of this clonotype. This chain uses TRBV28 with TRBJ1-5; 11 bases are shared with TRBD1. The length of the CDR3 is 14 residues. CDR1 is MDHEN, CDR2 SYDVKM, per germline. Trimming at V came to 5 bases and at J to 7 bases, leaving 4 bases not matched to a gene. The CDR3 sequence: CASSVGQGDQPQHF. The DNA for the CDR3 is TGTGCCAGCAGTGTGGGACAGGGGGACCAGCCCCAGCATTTT.

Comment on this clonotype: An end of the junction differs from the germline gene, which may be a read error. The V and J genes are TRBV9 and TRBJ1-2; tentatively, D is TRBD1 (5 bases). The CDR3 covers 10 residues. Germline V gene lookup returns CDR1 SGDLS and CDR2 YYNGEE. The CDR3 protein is CASSGGTYEF. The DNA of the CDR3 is TGTGCCAGCAGCGGCGGGACTTATGAGTTC.

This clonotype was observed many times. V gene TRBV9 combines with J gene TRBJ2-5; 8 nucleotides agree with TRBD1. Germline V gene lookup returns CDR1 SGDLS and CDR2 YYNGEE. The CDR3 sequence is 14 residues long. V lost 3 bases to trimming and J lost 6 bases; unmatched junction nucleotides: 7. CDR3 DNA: TGTGCCAGCAGCGGGACAGGGAATCCTAAGACCCAGTACTTC. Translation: CASSGTGNPKTQYF.

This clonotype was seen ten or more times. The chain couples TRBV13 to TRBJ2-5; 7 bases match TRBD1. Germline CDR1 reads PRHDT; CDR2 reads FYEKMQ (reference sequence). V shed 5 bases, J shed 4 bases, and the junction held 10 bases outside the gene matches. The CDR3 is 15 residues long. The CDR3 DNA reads TGTGCCAGCAGCACCGGGACAGATCGCGGAGAGACCCAGTACTTC. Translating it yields CASSTGTDRGETQYF.

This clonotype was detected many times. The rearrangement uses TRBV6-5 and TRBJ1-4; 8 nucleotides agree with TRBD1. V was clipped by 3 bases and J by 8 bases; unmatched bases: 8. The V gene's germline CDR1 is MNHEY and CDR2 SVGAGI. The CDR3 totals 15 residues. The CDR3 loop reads CASSYGAGGREKLFF. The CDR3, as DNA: TGTGCCAGCAGTTATGGGGCAGGGGGCCGCGAAAAACTGTTTTTT.

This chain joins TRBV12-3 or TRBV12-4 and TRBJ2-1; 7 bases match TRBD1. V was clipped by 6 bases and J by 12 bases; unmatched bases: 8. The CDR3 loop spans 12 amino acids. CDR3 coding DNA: TGTGCCAGCAGATCCCCTGGGGACAGGCAGTTCTTC. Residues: CASRSPGDRQFF.

CDR3 residues: CASSLGGSHNEQFF. DNA of the CDR3: TGTGCCAGCAGCTTAGGGGGCAGTCACAATGAGCAGTTCTTC. The chain carries TRBV11-2 and TRBJ2-1, with a tentative D call TRBD1 (5 bases). This CDR3 comprises 14 residues. CDR1 is SGHAT, CDR2 FQNNGV, per germline. The V end lost 1 base, the J end lost 5 bases, and 9 bases lay between the germline ends.

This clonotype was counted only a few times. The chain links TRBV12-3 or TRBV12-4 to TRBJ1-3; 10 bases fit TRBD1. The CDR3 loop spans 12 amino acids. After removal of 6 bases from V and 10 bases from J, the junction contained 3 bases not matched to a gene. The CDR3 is CASRDRGLTIYF. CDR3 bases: TGTGCCAGCAGGGACAGGGGGTTAACCATATATTTT.